This T cell receptor (beta chain) was documented in a study of cytomegalovirus exposure and HLA in healthy donors. The overall study: Membership in the Caucasian-associated ancestry cluster was found for 65% to 85% of approximately 430 genotyped donors.

Study-level results: Evidence from a later analysis indicated that most CMV-associated TCR beta chains looked HLA-restricted.

Researchers ran the PCR with 60 Vbeta and 13 Jbeta primers. The table came from immunoSEQ multiplex PCR; TCRdb's copy has only in-frame clones and leaves some out. Recorded for this sample: 60,000 to 70,000 clones. The CDR3 contains 14 residues. V trimming: 2 bases; J trimming: 15 bases; junction bases outside the gene matches: 9. Germline V gene sequence: CDR1 SGDLS, CDR2 YYNGEE. Note on this clone: Its antigen is unidentified.

The genes are TRBV9 and TRBJ2-1, with 12 bases aligning to TRBD2. The sequence derives from a boy between 10 and 17 years old in good health and CMV-seronegative. Sequenced: PBMCs. CDR3 protein: CASSVEGTSGSPFF. The CDR3 region has the DNA TGTGCCAGCAGCGTCGAGGGGACTAGCGGGTCCCCGTTCTTC.